One and the same sample provided the 6 T cell receptor beta chains below, sequenced in a study of blood T cell repertoires in COVID-19. TCRdb's copy holds only in-frame clones and misses some; the assay was immunoSEQ multiplex PCR. The sample carries some 73,000 clones, over 65% recorded once. The sample was peripheral blood. The receptors were sampled from a woman aged 55-75 years with acute or convalescent COVID-19.

The chain uses TRBV10-3 and TRBJ2-1, with 15 bases lining up with TRBD2. This CDR3 has 18 amino acids. Germline V lookup: CDR1 ENHRY, CDR2 SYGVKD. After removal of 0 bases from V and 6 bases from J, the junction contained 6 bases not matched to a gene. CDR3 sequence reads: CAISESGLAGGDSNEQFF. The CDR3 DNA is TGTGCCATCAGTGAGTCGGGACTAGCGGGAGGCGATTCCAATGAGCAGTTCTTC.

Concerning this clone itself: Within the sample, other DNA sequences also encode this same CDR3. The rearrangement uses TRBV2 and TRBJ2-2; D is possibly TRBD1 (6 bases). In germline, CDR1 is SNHLY, CDR2 FYNNEI. The CDR3 consists of 15 residues. The ends were cut back, 3 bases at V and 1 base at J, with 9 bases in the middle. The CDR3 reads CASSEAQGNTGELFF. The CDR3 DNA reads as TGTGCCAGCAGTGAGGCACAGGGGAACACCGGGGAGCTGTTTTTT.

The V call is TRBV4-1, the J call TRBJ1-2; D is possibly TRBD1 (5 bases). Trimming left V 7 bases short and J 4 bases short, with 16 bases between. Germline CDR1 is MGHRA and CDR2 is YSYEKL. The CDR3 has 14 amino acids. In DNA form, the CDR3 reads TGCGCCAGCACCGTGGTACAGGCCAGCTATGGCTACACCTTC. Its protein product is CASTVVQASYGYTF.

V usage is TRBV24-1 and J usage is TRBJ2-5; D is ambiguous. This CDR3 has 14 residues. The germline V gene has CDR1 KGHDR and CDR2 SFDVKD. V was pared by 4 bases and J by 5 bases, with 13 bases between. The CDR3 DNA reads as TGTGCCACCAGTGACCCTAGTGGCCCGGAGACCCAGTACTTC. Translated, it gives CATSDPSGPETQYF.

This chain connects TRBV19 to TRBJ1-2; D might be TRBD1 (6 bases). The CDR3 sequence is 15 residues long. Trimming took 1 base from V and 3 from J, leaving 12 bases between them. Looked up from germline, CDR1 is LNHDA and CDR2 is SQIVND (reference sequence). The CDR3 is CASSIGGRTDYGYTF. The CDR3 DNA reads as TGTGCCAGTAGTATAGGGGGAAGGACAGACTATGGCTACACCTTC. The variable domain in full, completed from reference TRBV19 and TRBJ1-2, reads DGGITQSPKYLFRKEGQNVTLSCEQNLNHDAMYWYRQDPGQGLRLIYYSQIVNDFQKGDIAEGYSVSREKKESFPLTVTSAQKNPTAFYLCASSIGGRTDYGYTFGSGTRLTVV.

The genes are TRBV18 and TRBJ1-5; a weak D match, TRBD1 (5 bases). Germline assignment: CDR1 KGHSH and CDR2 LQKENI. The CDR3 is 13 residues long. The ends were cut back, 5 bases at V and 4 bases at J, with 9 bases in the middle. CDR3 amino acids: CASSMTDNQPQHF. Here the CDR3 DNA reads TGTGCCAGCTCAATGACAGATAATCAGCCCCAGCATTTT.